These 29 T cell receptor beta chains came from one sample sequenced in a study of tumor and adjacent non-tumor tissue in lung cancer. A modified ARM-PCR protocol with three rounds of nested PCR amplified TCRbeta. MiXCR, run by TCRdb on the multiplex PCR reads, gives a single entry per CDR3 protein. The top ten hold about 22% of the sample, which has about 110,000 distinct CDR3 sequences, 84% seen once. RNA was extracted from bulk tissue without any cell sorting. Sequenced sample: lung tumor tissue. The receptors stem from a man in his sixties or seventies with non-small cell lung cancer.

Concerning this clonotype: Being one base from a much bigger clone, this may be a read error. V gene TRBV7-9 combines with J gene TRBJ1-5; TRBD1 is a possible D gene (6 bases). The length of the CDR3 is 15 residues. The germline CDR1 and CDR2 sequences are SEHNR and FQNEAQ (reference sequence). The DNA of the CDR3 is TGTGCCAGCATCTTAAATGGACAGTACAATCAGCCCCAGCATTTT. Residues: CASILNGQYNQPQHF.

As concerns this clonotype: The junction departs from the called germline gene at one end, perhaps through a read error. This chain joins TRBV6-6 and TRBJ2-1; no firm D call. CDR1 and CDR2 (germline): MNHNY, SVGAGI (reference sequence). CDR3 size: 11 residues. DNA for the CDR3: TGTGCCAGCAGGGTATACAATGAGGAGTTCTTC. This encodes CASRVYNEEFF.

This clonotype was found once. Given the absence of the conserved phenylalanine or tryptophan at the CDR3 end, a read error is likely. This chain connects TRBV5-4 to TRBJ2-1, with TRBD2 matching 9 bases. Germline-derived CDR1 and CDR2 are SGHNT and YYREEE (reference sequence). V was clipped by 0 bases and J by 6 bases; unmatched bases: 7. The CDR3 is made up of 16 amino acids. This CDR3 is CASSLGLAGEINEQFL. Written as DNA, the CDR3 is TGTGCCAGCAGCTTGGGATTAGCGGGGGAGATCAATGAGCAGTTCTTA.

To note about this clonotype: Germline and junction disagree at one end, which may indicate a read error. The J gene is TRBJ2-3, the V gene TRBV12-3 or TRBV12-4; TRBD2 agrees at 7 bases. The CDR3 has 15 residues. The CDR3: CASSFGGSLTDTQYF. The CDR3 bases are TGTGCCAGTAGTTTCGGCGGGAGCTTGACAGATACGCAGTATTTT.

This clonotype was recorded a few times. Sequence at one end of the junction differs from germline and may be a read error. This chain links TRBV29-1 with TRBJ2-5; D is perhaps TRBD1 (6 bases). The CDR3 has 13 residues. CDR1 and CDR2 (germline): SQVTM, ANQGSEA. This chain's CDR3 is CSVADRLQETQNF. CDR3 DNA: TGCAGCGTGGCTGACAGGCTCCAAGAGACCCAGAACTTC.

The chain employs TRBV11-3 and TRBJ2-5; D is undetermined. The CDR3 has 15 residues. Trimming cost V 9 bases and J 5 bases, with 22 bases left between them. Germline-derived CDR1 and CDR2 are SGHNT and YENEEA. CDR3 loop: CASRLGISLGETQYF. In nucleotides, the CDR3 is TGTGCCAGTAGGTTAGGGATTAGTCTGGGCGAGACCCAGTACTTC.

Remarks on this clonotype: A much larger clone differs from this one at a single base, so this may be a read error. This chain connects TRBV5-1 to TRBJ1-4; D remains unclear. V dropped 8 bases and J dropped 7 bases, with 21 bases sitting between them. The CDR3 is 15 residues long. Germline CDR1 SGHRS, CDR2 YFSETQ. The CDR3 loop is CARSPPEGSGEKLFF. CDR3 nucleotide sequence: TGCGCCAGGAGCCCACCGGAGGGCTCGGGTGAAAAACTGTTTTTT.

With respect to this clonotype: This may be a read error: a much more frequent sequence differs by one nucleotide. The V call is TRBV10-2, the J call TRBJ2-1; D may match TRBD1 or TRBD2 (5 bases each). This CDR3 has 14 amino acids. The germline gives CDR1 WSHSY, CDR2 SAAADI. The V end was cut by 6 bases, the J end by 11 bases, with 20 bases between. The DNA for the CDR3 is TGCGCCAGCAGGTCCCTGGGACCCTCTTCTCAGCAGTTCTTC. Protein product: CASRSLGPSSQQFF.

On this clonotype itself: A read error may account for a junction end that differs from germline. The V gene is TRBV11-2, the J gene TRBJ2-7, with 8 bases lining up with TRBD2. In germline, CDR1 is SGHAT, CDR2 FQNNGV. CDR3 length: 14 residues. CDR3 residues: CNSSLGSGTYEHYF. CDR3 coding DNA: TGTAACAGCAGCTTAGGTAGCGGGACCTACGAGCATTACTTC.

This clonotype was counted a few times. The CDR3 carries no conserved terminal phenylalanine or tryptophan, so it likely arises from a read error. The rearrangement uses TRBV6-2 or TRBV6-3 and TRBJ2-4, with 10 bases lining up with TRBD1. Looked up from germline, CDR1 is MNHEY and CDR2 is SVGEGT. The CDR3 loop spans 16 amino acids. After removal of 8 bases from V and 8 bases from J, the junction contained 15 bases not matched to a gene. As DNA, the CDR3 is TGTGCCAGCTCATCGACAACCGGGACAGGGGTTTACATTCAGTACCTC. Its protein product is CASSSTTGTGVYIQYL.

V is TRBV28 and J is TRBJ1-2; D remains ambiguous. The germline V and J ends were trimmed by 4 bases and 8 bases, with 11 bases remaining between them. Per germline, CDR1 MDHEN and CDR2 SYDVKM. The CDR3 contains 12 residues. In DNA, the CDR3 is TGTGCCAGCAGTTCGGAATATAGGGGCTACACCTTC. This sequence encodes CASSSEYRGYTF.

About this clonotype: At one of its ends the junction is not consistent with the germline gene, which may arise from a read error. V and J are TRBV11-2 and TRBJ2-7; TRBD2 aligns across 10 bases. The CDR3 sequence is 14 residues long. Germline V gives CDR1 SGHAT, CDR2 FQNNGV. The CDR3 DNA is TGTGCCAACAGCATTAGCGGGGGGACCTACGAGCAGTATTTC. It codes for CANSISGGTYEQYF.

This chain links TRBV29-1 with TRBJ2-5; D unresolved. Germline V lookup: CDR1 SQVTM, CDR2 ANQGSEA. Trimming removed 6 bases at V and 2 bases at J, with 13 bases between. The CDR3 consists of 13 residues. The CDR3 is CSVAGRFQETQYF. The CDR3 region has the DNA TGCAGCGTGGCAGGCAGGTTTCAAGAGACCCAGTACTTC.

A word on this clonotype: A much larger clone differs from this one at a single base, so this may be a read error. This chain links TRBV20-1 with TRBJ1-2; perhaps TRBD1 as D (5 bases). The germline CDR1 and CDR2 sequences are DFQATT and SNEGSKA (reference sequence). The CDR3 is made up of 17 amino acids. Trimming took 2 bases from V and 2 from J, leaving 21 bases between them. The DNA of the CDR3 is TGCAGTGCTAGACATATACTAGGGGCGCATGGGAACTATGGCTACACCTTC. Translation gives CSARHILGAHGNYGYTF.

Comment on this clonotype: Germline and junction disagree at one end, which may indicate a read error. The rearrangement uses TRBV13 and TRBJ2-3; no clear D. Per the germline V gene, CDR1 is PRHDT and CDR2 is FYEKMQ (reference sequence). The CDR3 has 15 residues. The DNA for the CDR3 is TGTGCCAGTAGCCCAGCCCCGGACCTCGCGGATATGCAGTATTTT. This codes for CASSPAPDLADMQYF.

With respect to this clonotype: The junction differs from germline at one of its ends, possibly a read error. The rearrangement uses TRBV11-1 and TRBJ1-6, with no clear D. The germline CDR1 and CDR2 sequences are SGHAT and FQDESV (reference sequence). This CDR3 is 12 amino acids long. The CDR3 bases are TGTGCCAGCAGCTCGGATCGTTCACCTCTCCACTTT. This encodes CASSSDRSPLHF.

Concerning this clonotype itself: One end of the junction is discordant with germline, which a read error may explain. The chain combines TRBV20-1 with TRBJ2-7; TRBD2 aligns across 8 bases. The CDR3 is made up of 19 amino acids. Germline-derived CDR1 and CDR2 are DFQATT and SNEGSKA (reference sequence). This CDR3 reads CNARDSRFASGLKTYEQYF. CDR3 nucleotides: TGTAATGCTAGAGATTCCAGGTTTGCTAGCGGGTTAAAGACCTACGAGCAGTACTTC.

This chain links TRBV6-5 with TRBJ1-2; D might be TRBD1 (6 bases). The CDR3 runs 15 residues. V lost 5 bases to trimming and J lost 5 bases, with 18 bases between them. The germline gives CDR1 MNHEY, CDR2 SVGAGI. The CDR3 sequence is CASSDTGMSVYGYTF. CDR3 nucleotide sequence: TGTGCCAGCAGTGATACAGGGATGAGCGTTTATGGCTACACCTTC.

Remarks on this clonotype: Since no conserved phenylalanine or tryptophan closes the CDR3, a read error is the likely cause. The chain links TRBV6-5 to TRBJ2-7; no clear D. This CDR3 comprises 13 residues. The V and J ends lost 9 bases and 3 bases respectively, with 15 bases between them. Germline-derived CDR1 and CDR2 are MNHEY and SVGAGI. CDR3 residues: CARSPMLGYEQYS. CDR3 coding DNA: TGTGCCAGGAGCCCCATGTTGGGCTACGAGCAGTACTCC.

Concerning this clonotype: A read error may explain this, as a much larger clone is one base away. This chain links TRBV28 with TRBJ1-6; no firm D call. This CDR3 region has 12 residues. Trimming cost V 7 bases and J 10 bases, with 11 bases left between them. Per germline, CDR1 MDHEN and CDR2 SYDVKM. The CDR3 DNA follows: TGTGCCAGCACGGAGTACAAATCACCCCTCCACTTT. Translating gives CASTEYKSPLHF.

This clonotype has just a few counts. This is likely a read error, given that the CDR3 carries no conserved phenylalanine or tryptophan at its end. The limits of the CDR3 on the DNA are not certain, so only TCRdb's listed CDR3 is given. This CDR3 reads CSNGHNEQFL. V usage is TRBV29-1 and J usage is TRBJ2-1. Germline V lookup: CDR1 SQVTM, CDR2 ANQGSEA. The CDR3 length is 10 residues, termini included.

Regarding this clonotype: Because it lacks the conserved phenylalanine or tryptophan at the end, this CDR3 is likely a read error. The gene calls are TRBV5-6 and TRBJ1-5; possible D gene TRBD1, 6 bases. In germline, CDR1 is SGHDT, CDR2 YYEEEE. The CDR3 loop spans 15 amino acids. CDR3 DNA: TGTGCCAGCAGCTTGGGCGCGACAGTAGGACAGCACCAGCATATT. Amino acids: CASSLGATVGQHQHI.

A word on this clonotype: Given a much more abundant clone one base away, this may be a read error. The chain recombines TRBV6-5 with TRBJ2-5, with 8 bases aligning to TRBD2. TRBJ2-1 matches the DNA end more closely, so the J call is doubtful. Germline V gives CDR1 MNHEY, CDR2 SVGAGI. CDR3 length: 16 amino acids. The CDR3 loop is CASSYSAAGEKETQFF. The CDR3 bases are TGTGCCAGCAGTTACTCGGCAGCGGGGGAAAAAGAGACCCAGTTCTTC.

Details on this clonotype: Mismatch with germline at one junction end may stem from a read error. The V and J genes are TRBV7-8 and TRBJ2-3; maybe TRBD1 (6 bases). This CDR3 has 17 residues. The germline CDR1 and CDR2 sequences are SGHVS and FQNEAQ. DNA of the CDR3: TGTGCGAGCAGCTTAAGGGCTTTCGGGACAAGCGTGGATACGCAGTCTTTT. Protein sequence: CASSLRAFGTSVDTQSF.

A note on this clonotype: This CDR3 fails to terminate in the conserved phenylalanine or tryptophan, so it likely reflects a read error. This sequence joins TRBV29-1 and TRBJ1-2; D not certain. This CDR3 contains 16 residues. Germline V gene lookup returns CDR1 SQVTM and CDR2 ANQGSEA. Trimming took off 4 bases at V and 8 bases at J, with 26 bases between the two ends. The CDR3 loop reads CSVVAYQSSGEEGYTI. DNA for the CDR3: TGCAGCGTTGTCGCCTATCAATCCTCGGGAGAAGAAGGCTACACCATC.

This clonotype was seen a few times. The junction differs from germline at one of its ends, possibly a read error. V and J are TRBV4-2 and TRBJ2-7, with 8 bases that match TRBD1. Germline V gene sequence: CDR1 LGHNA, CDR2 YNFKEQ. The CDR3 covers 14 residues. The CDR3 region is CASSQGQGLYEHYF. CDR3 coding DNA: TGTGCCAGTAGCCAAGGACAGGGTCTCTACGAACACTACTTC.

Note on this clonotype: Its ends do not fully match the called genes, so a read error is possible. In DNA, the CDR3 is TGTGCCAGCAGTTACTTTACAGGGCCTAACTATGACTACACGTTC. As protein: CASSYFTGPNYDYTF. This chain joins TRBV6-5 and TRBJ1-2; TRBD1 might be the D (6 bases). The length of the CDR3 is 15 residues. From germline, CDR1 is MNHEY and CDR2 SVGAGI.

DNA for the CDR3: TGTGCCAGCCTACCTCCGGGACAGAGTTACAAGCAGTACTTC. It yields the protein CASLPPGQSYKQYF. The chain employs TRBV11-1 and TRBJ2-7; TRBD1 matches 7 bases. The CDR3 covers 14 residues. Germline V gene lookup returns CDR1 SGHAT and CDR2 FQDESV (reference sequence). V lost 8 bases to trimming and J lost 8 bases; unmatched junction nucleotides: 15. The whole variable domain, filled in from reference TRBV11-1 and TRBJ2-7, reads EAEVAQSPRYKITEKSQAVAFWCDPISGHATLYWYRQILGQGPELLVQFQDESVVDDSQLPKDRFSAERLKGVDSTLKIQPAELGDSAMYLCASLPPGQSYKQYFGPGTRLTVT.

This clonotype was recorded at least ten times. The gene calls are TRBV4-1 and TRBJ1-5, with D possibly matching TRBD1 (5 bases). The CDR3 is 15 amino acids. Germline V CDR1 and CDR2: MGHRA, YSYEKL. V was trimmed by 1 base and J by 1 base, leaving 8 bases between them. CDR3 coding DNA: TGCGCCAGCAGCCAAGTCGCAGGGAGCAATCAGCCCCAGCATTTT. Its protein product is CASSQVAGSNQPQHF.